The source of this T cell receptor beta chain is a study of blood T cells in healthy people across ages. It was with a sample-barcoded 5' primer and a J-beta primer mix that a second PCR of about 6 to 11 cycles was run. Every molecule of cDNA carried a tag from a template-switch adaptor with 12 random nucleotides. From the 5' RACE reads, TCRdb called clonotypes with MiXCR, one entry per CDR3 protein. The data hold nearly 800,000 distinct CDR3 sequences, with roughly three fifths observed a single time. General study points: The authors considered diversity estimates from one million T cells to be underestimates.

V shed 2 bases and J shed 0 bases, with 7 bases lying between them. Germline V CDR1 and CDR2: SGHAT, FQNNGV. This CDR3 is 15 amino acids long. With respect to this clonotype: Its antigen is not known.

The chain carries TRBV11-2 and TRBJ2-2; the D gene is possibly TRBD1 (6 bases). This clonotype was sampled from a middle-aged man in good health. Sequenced input: blood. CDR3 amino acids: CASSLTGSNTGELFF. The CDR3 bases are TGTGCCAGCAGCTTAACAGGGTCGAACACCGGGGAGCTGTTTTTT.